This T cell receptor (beta chain) derives from a study of human T cells and chemical hapten exposure. The library tagged individual cDNA molecules with unique molecular identifiers. TCRdb re-analysed the 5' RACE reads in MiXCR, keeping a single row per CDR3 protein. The repertoire holds roughly 81,000 distinct CDR3 sequences, with 7% to 8% as singletons. The CDR3 length is 16 residues. V was clipped by 2 bases and J by 4 bases, with 17 bases between them. The germline gives CDR1 SNHLY, CDR2 FYNNEI. The template was total RNA from unfractionated whole blood. The clonotype was recovered from a male donor in good health. V is TRBV2 and J is TRBJ1-1; the D gene is possibly TRBD1 (5 bases). In DNA, the CDR3 is TGTGCCAGCAGTGAAACGAAGAAAGGGGCCGGCACTGAAGCTTTCTTT. Translated, it gives CASSETKKGAGTEAFF.